These 18 T cell receptor beta chains share one sample of origin, sequenced in a study of PD-1 blockade in classical Hodgkin lymphoma. Clones were sequenced by immunoSEQ multiplex PCR, and TCRdb holds only the in-frame ones, with some missing. Among 50,000 or so clones listed, around two thirds were seen once. Every single patient, without exception, relapsed after autologous stem cell transplantation, and brentuximab vedotin exposure varied. The sequencing here drew on peripheral blood mononuclear cells (PBMCs), taken before the second cycle of nivolumab. Source of these receptors: a human donor with classical Hodgkin lymphoma.

This chain links TRBV30 with TRBJ2-5; TRBD2 agrees at 9 bases. The germline gives CDR1 GTSNPN, CDR2 SVGIG (reference sequence). V trimming: 0 bases; J trimming: 4 bases; junction bases outside the gene matches: 6. The CDR3 extends over 15 amino acids. The CDR3 here is CAWSVGLAGRETQYF. The CDR3 nucleotides read TGTGCCTGGAGTGTTGGGCTAGCGGGACGAGAGACCCAGTACTTC.

This clone was seen a single time. This chain joins TRBV10-3 and TRBJ2-6; TRBD2 is a possible D gene (5 bases). V shed 6 bases and J shed 0 bases, with 9 bases lying between them. This CDR3 contains 15 residues. Germline CDR1 ENHRY, CDR2 SYGVKD. In nucleotides, the CDR3 is TGTGCCATCAGCGACGGGGTCTCTGGGGCCAACGTCCTGACTTTC. It yields the protein CAISDGVSGANVLTF.

This clone appeared a single time. The rearrangement uses TRBV2 and TRBJ2-7; 8 nucleotides match TRBD1. CDR1 SNHLY and CDR2 FYNNEI come from the germline V gene. The junction had 7 bases not matched to a gene; V was cut back by 6 bases and J by 9 bases. This CDR3 has 12 residues. CDR3 protein: CASRATGAVQYF. The CDR3 DNA reads as TGTGCCAGCAGGGCGACAGGGGCTGTGCAGTACTTC.

The rearrangement links TRBV30 to TRBJ1-1; no firm D call. The ends were cut back, 3 bases at V and 3 bases at J, with 17 bases in the middle. Germline-derived CDR1 and CDR2 are GTSNPN and SVGIG (reference sequence). CDR3 length equals 15 residues. In nucleotides, the CDR3 is TGTGCCTGGAGATCACCCGGGCCTCGCTACACTGAAGCTTTCTTT. Amino acid sequence: CAWRSPGPRYTEAFF.

This clone has more than one count but fewer than ten. The V gene is TRBV9, the J gene TRBJ1-1; 8 positions match TRBD1. Looked up from germline, CDR1 is SGDLS and CDR2 is YYNGEE. J lost 8 bases, V lost 2 bases, and 8 bases had no gene match. The CDR3 is 14 amino acids. The CDR3 nucleotides are TGTGCCAGCAGCGTCTGGGACAGGCAAACCGAAGCTTTCTTT. This sequence encodes CASSVWDRQTEAFF.

In regard to this clone: Additional DNA sequences in this sample encode the identical CDR3. This chain connects TRBV7-3 to TRBJ1-5; possibly TRBD1 for D (5 bases). Per the germline V gene, CDR1 is SGHTA and CDR2 is FQGTGA. V lost 4 bases to trimming and J lost 6 bases, with 10 bases between them. The CDR3 has 13 amino acids. The CDR3 reads CASSSWGGQPQHF. Here the CDR3 DNA reads TGTGCCAGCAGCTCTTGGGGGGGTCAGCCCCAGCATTTT.

V usage is TRBV29-1 and J usage is TRBJ2-7, with 12 bases aligning to TRBD2. This CDR3 is 15 amino acids long. The germline V gene has CDR1 SQVTM and CDR2 ANQGSEA. The V and J ends lost 0 bases and 3 bases, in that order; junction bases with no gene match: 3. For the CDR3, the DNA is TGCAGCGTTGAAGAGGGACTAGCGGGTGTCTACGAGCAGTACTTC. Protein sequence: CSVEEGLAGVYEQYF.

V gene TRBV10-3 combines with J gene TRBJ2-7; D might be TRBD2 (5 bases). Per germline, CDR1 ENHRY and CDR2 SYGVKD. Between the trimmed V and J ends, which lost 5 bases and 3 bases, there was a span of 17 bases. The CDR3 loop spans 15 amino acids. The CDR3 region is CAISLRNSGNYEQYF. CDR3 sequence (DNA): TGTGCCATCAGTTTACGTAACTCCGGGAACTACGAGCAGTACTTC.

The rearrangement uses TRBV18 and TRBJ2-7, with D hard to call. Germline V gene sequence: CDR1 KGHSH, CDR2 LQKENI. This CDR3 contains 14 residues. V shed 3 bases and J shed 0 bases, with 9 bases lying between them. In nucleotides, the CDR3 is TGTGCCAGCTCACCTGCGTTGAGCTCCTACGAGCAGTACTTC. Amino acid sequence: CASSPALSSYEQYF.

This rearrangement joins TRBV7-2 to TRBJ1-2, with D perhaps TRBD1 (5 bases). The length of the CDR3 is 15 residues. The V end lost 5 bases, the J end lost 4 bases, and 17 bases lay between the germline ends. Germline CDR1 reads SGHTA; CDR2 reads FQGNSA. CDR3 protein: CASSPRQPGLYGYTF. The CDR3 DNA is TGTGCCAGCAGCCCACGACAGCCGGGGCTCTATGGCTACACCTTC. Supplemented by reference TRBV7-2 and TRBJ1-2, the full variable domain reads GAGVSQSPSNKVTEKGKDVELRCDPISGHTALYWYRQSLGQGLEFLIYFQGNSAPDKSGLPSDRFSAERTGGSVSTLTIQRTQQEDSAVYLCASSPRQPGLYGYTFGSGTRLTVV.

In the case of this clone: The junction departs from the called germline gene at one end, perhaps through a read error. This sequence joins TRBV11-2 and TRBJ2-3; D might be TRBD2 (6 bases). Germline V gene sequence: CDR1 SGHAT, CDR2 FQNNGV. There are 16 residues in the CDR3. The CDR3 nucleotides are TGTACCAGCAGCTCATTGGGGGTAGCGGGCACAGATACGCAGTATTTT. Its translation is CTSSSLGVAGTDTQYF.

The DNA for the CDR3 is TGTGCCAGCAGTCCCACAGGGGGCAATCAGCCCCAGCATTTT. Protein product: CASSPTGGNQPQHF. The V call is TRBV7-3, the J call TRBJ1-5, with 7 bases matching TRBD1. J gave up 2 bases and V 6 bases, and 4 bases lay outside the gene matches. This CDR3 spans 14 amino acids. Germline lookup yields CDR1 SGHTA and CDR2 FQGTGA.

A note on this clone: Other DNA sequences in the same sample also yield this CDR3. The V and J genes are TRBV7-3 and TRBJ2-1; D call uncertain. This CDR3 comprises 13 residues. Germline CDR1 is SGHTA and CDR2 is FQGTGA. Trimming stripped 3 bases from V and 4 bases from J, with 7 bases between. This CDR3 reads CASSLNTYNEQFF. CDR3 in DNA: TGTGCCAGCAGCTTGAACACATACAATGAGCAGTTCTTC.

CDR3 loop: CASSDGGAEETQYF. DNA for the CDR3: TGTGCCAGCAGTGACGGGGGGGCAGAGGAGACCCAGTACTTC. The genes are TRBV2 and TRBJ2-5, with 8 bases aligning to TRBD2. This CDR3 is built from 14 residues. After removal of 3 bases from V and 5 bases from J, the junction contained 5 bases not matched to a gene. CDR1 is SNHLY and CDR2 is FYNNEI in the germline V gene.

This chain joins TRBV29-1 and TRBJ2-2, with 9 bases lining up with TRBD1. After removal of 5 bases from V and 4 bases from J, the junction contained 8 bases not matched to a gene. CDR3 length: 15 residues. The germline gives CDR1 SQVTM, CDR2 ANQGSEA. CDR3 DNA: TGCAGCGTTATCCCCCGGGACAGGGTCACCGGGGAGCTGTTTTTT. It yields the protein CSVIPRDRVTGELFF.

The rearrangement uses TRBV29-1 and TRBJ1-3, with 7 bases identical to TRBD1. Germline V gene lookup returns CDR1 SQVTM and CDR2 ANQGSEA. V gave up 4 bases and J gave up 1 base; unmatched junction bases: 4. The CDR3 length is 14 residues. In nucleotides, the CDR3 is TGCAGCGTTGCCCAACAGGGGTCTGGAAACACCATATATTTT. It specifies CSVAQQGSGNTIYF.

The chain joins TRBV19 to TRBJ2-3; D ambiguous. V was cut by 5 bases and J by 5 bases, with 11 bases left in between. From germline, CDR1 is LNHDA and CDR2 SQIVND (reference sequence). The CDR3 loop spans 13 amino acids. CDR3 coding DNA: TGTGCCAGTAGTGCCCGAATTCGAGATACGCAGTATTTT. Its protein product is CASSARIRDTQYF.

In DNA form, the CDR3 reads TGTGCCAGCAGTTACGGAGGTCATTGGGGTAATGAAAAACTGTTTTTT. Translation gives CASSYGGHWGNEKLFF. The V and J genes are TRBV6-5 and TRBJ1-4, with D unclear. V was pared by 2 bases and J by 4 bases, with 14 bases between. Germline CDR1 and CDR2: MNHEY and SVGAGI. This CDR3 has 16 residues.